This TCR beta chain emerged from a study of tumor and adjacent non-tumor tissue in lung cancer. Concerning this clonotype: Because it lacks the conserved phenylalanine or tryptophan at the end, this CDR3 is likely a read error.

No cell sorting was done before RNA was extracted from the tissue. CDR3 size: 15 residues. Germline V gene sequence: CDR1 SGHAT, CDR2 FQNNGV. Three rounds of nested PCR, following a modified ARM-PCR protocol, produced the TCRbeta library. One entry per CDR3 protein results from TCRdb running MiXCR on the multiplex PCR reads. The data contain 110,000 or so distinct CDR3 sequences, around 80% of them seen just once; the ten biggest clones take up about 39%. The genes are TRBV11-2 and TRBJ1-6; D ambiguous. Sequenced: lung tumor tissue. This TCR was sampled from an older woman with non-small cell lung cancer. CDR3 protein: CASSLQPSPNSHLHT. The CDR3 nucleotides are TGTGCCAGCAGCTTACAACCCAGCCCGAATTCACACCTCCACACT.